This entry lists 29 T cell receptor beta chains sequenced from one sample in a study of CD8 T cells in Susac syndrome. About 0.5 to 1 ug RNA was reverse transcribed with random hexamers. TCRdb used MiXCR to reprocess the immunoSEQ multiplex PCR reads, holding one entry per CDR3 protein. The sample has approximately 200,000 distinct CDR3 sequences, roughly 94% seen once. Sequencing was carried out using CD4+ T cells from PBMCs. These receptors were taken from a human donor with multiple sclerosis.

The J gene is TRBJ2-2, the V gene TRBV24-1, with D hard to call. This CDR3 contains 15 residues. Trimming cost V 2 bases and J 5 bases, with 11 bases left between them. Germline V lookup: CDR1 KGHDR, CDR2 SFDVKD. CDR3 amino acids: CATSDSFFATGELFF. The CDR3 bases are TGTGCCACCAGTGATTCCTTTTTTGCTACCGGGGAGCTGTTTTTT.

This clonotype is a singleton in its sample. The chain employs TRBV20-1 and TRBJ2-3, with D possibly TRBD2 on 6 matching bases. The CDR3 consists of 14 residues. Germline values: CDR1 DFQATT, CDR2 SNEGSKA (reference sequence). Trimming shortened V by 6 bases and J by 5 bases, and 18 bases separated the two germline ends. CDR3 amino acids: CSATLSGGLDTQYF. Written as DNA, the CDR3 is TGCAGTGCCACCTTAAGCGGAGGGCTAGATACGCAGTATTTT.

CDR3 sequence (DNA): TGTGCCTGGAGTTCAGGGGCGGCTGGAAACACCATATATTTT. Its protein is CAWSSGAAGNTIYF. The chain couples TRBV30 to TRBJ1-3; D is perhaps TRBD1 (6 bases). Germline-derived CDR1 and CDR2 are GTSNPN and SVGIG (reference sequence). This CDR3 is 14 amino acids long. Trimming stripped 2 bases from V and 2 bases from J, with 10 bases between. The full variable domain, in which reference TRBV30 and TRBJ1-3 provide the parts outside the CDR3, is SQTIHQWPATLVQPVGSPLSLECTVEGTSNPNLYWYRQAAGRGLQLLFYSVGIGQISSEVPQNLSASRPQDRQFILSSKKLLLSDSGFYLCAWSSGAAGNTIYFGEGSWLTVV.

The chain joins TRBV11-3 to TRBJ2-5; tentative D call: TRBD2 (7 bases). The germline CDR1 and CDR2 sequences are SGHNT and YENEEA. With 5 bases removed from V and 1 base from J, the gap between germline ends came to 11 bases. This CDR3 region has 14 residues. The CDR3 coding sequence is TGTGCCAGCAGCAAGGGGGGGGCCCAAGAGACCCAGTACTTC. It encodes CASSKGGAQETQYF.

This chain joins TRBV29-1 and TRBJ2-2; perhaps TRBD1 as D (5 bases). Germline V gene data show CDR1 as SQVTM and CDR2 as ANQGSEA. The V end lost 7 bases, the J end lost 7 bases, and 16 bases lay between the germline ends. This CDR3 region has 13 residues. This CDR3 is CSASKGSNGELFF. The CDR3 DNA reads as TGCAGCGCCAGTAAGGGGTCGAACGGGGAGCTGTTTTTT.

V gene TRBV12-3 or TRBV12-4 combines with J gene TRBJ1-1; perhaps TRBD1 as D (6 bases). The CDR3 loop spans 13 amino acids. CDR3 loop: CAVFRGRNTEAFF. DNA for the CDR3: TGTGCAGTATTCAGGGGTCGGAACACTGAAGCTTTCTTT.

The rearrangement joins TRBV9 to TRBJ1-2; perhaps TRBD1 as D (5 bases). Germline V lookup: CDR1 SGDLS, CDR2 YYNGEE. This CDR3 contains 20 residues. The ends were cut back, 4 bases at V and 2 bases at J, with 30 bases in the middle. Here the CDR3 DNA reads TGTGCCAGCAGCCCCCCCCGTAGTACCTTGGTCTGGGGGGGGAACTATGGCTACACCTTC. Its translation is CASSPPRSTLVWGGNYGYTF.

The V gene is TRBV12-3 or TRBV12-4, the J gene TRBJ2-1; D is possibly TRBD1 (6 bases). The CDR3 has 13 amino acids. V was clipped by 3 bases and J by 7 bases, with 10 bases between them. The CDR3 region has the DNA TGTGCCAGCAGTTTGCAGGGGCGGAATGAGCAGTTCTTC. Protein sequence: CASSLQGRNEQFF.

J is TRBJ2-3 and V is TRBV30, with 8 bases matching TRBD2. Germline V CDR1 and CDR2: GTSNPN, SVGIG (reference sequence). The CDR3 sequence is 14 residues long. Trimming cost V 5 bases and J 2 bases; bases outside gene matches: 6. DNA of the CDR3: TGTGCCTGGGATGAAGGACTAGCCACAGATACGCAGTATTTT. This codes for CAWDEGLATDTQYF.

The gene calls are TRBV7-9 and TRBJ1-2, with a possible D match to TRBD1 (5 bases). This CDR3 contains 16 residues. V lost 4 bases to trimming and J lost 8 bases, with 23 bases between them. Germline V gives CDR1 SEHNR, CDR2 FQNEAQ (reference sequence). The chain's CDR3 is CASSSFVWQGGEGYTF. The CDR3, as DNA: TGTGCCAGCAGCTCCTTCGTCTGGCAGGGCGGTGAAGGCTACACCTTC. Full variable domain (missing parts from reference TRBV7-9 and TRBJ1-2): DTGVSQNPRHKITKRGQNVTFRCDPISEHNRLYWYRQTLGQGPEFLTYFQNEAQLEKSRLLSDRFSAERPKGSFSTLEIQRTEQGDSAMYLCASSSFVWQGGEGYTFGSGTRLTVV.

The genes are TRBV6-4 and TRBJ2-3, with TRBD2 matching over 13 bases. The CDR3 covers 15 residues. From germline, CDR1 is MRHNA and CDR2 SNTAGT. V was pared by 3 bases and J by 4 bases, with 1 base of the junction left unmatched. The CDR3: CASSDGTSGADTQYF. CDR3 DNA sequence: TGTGCCAGCAGTGATGGGACTAGCGGGGCAGATACGCAGTATTTT.

This chain uses TRBV4-2 with TRBJ2-5; D gene uncertain. Germline-derived CDR1 and CDR2 are LGHNA and YNFKEQ. V gave up 1 base and J gave up 2 bases, with 8 bases separating them. The CDR3 has 14 residues. CDR3 region: CASSQGSRQETQYF. For the CDR3, the DNA is TGTGCCAGCAGCCAAGGTTCTAGGCAAGAGACCCAGTACTTC.

The gene calls are TRBV29-1 and TRBJ2-3; D remains ambiguous. CDR1 is SQVTM, CDR2 ANQGSEA, per germline. Trimming cost V 8 bases and J 3 bases, with 6 bases left between them. CDR3 length equals 10 residues. CDR3 coding DNA: TGCAGCTTTAGGACAGATACGCAGTATTTT. Protein: CSFRTDTQYF.

This clonotype was observed a handful of times. The chain uses TRBV29-1 and TRBJ1-2; D uncertain. This CDR3 contains 12 residues. Per germline, CDR1 SQVTM and CDR2 ANQGSEA. The V gene lost 4 bases and the J gene lost 2 bases, with 8 bases spanning the gap. The CDR3 region is CSVGLPNYGYTF. The CDR3 coding sequence is TGCAGCGTTGGGCTCCCCAACTATGGCTACACCTTC.

This chain uses TRBV10-3 with TRBJ2-1; no definite D call. Germline V lookup: CDR1 ENHRY, CDR2 SYGVKD. The CDR3 spans 16 residues. The V and J ends lost 4 bases and 8 bases respectively, with 21 bases between them. CDR3 nucleotide sequence: TGTGCCATCAGTGCGGATAGGGCCCCCGATGGGGATGAGCAGTTCTTC. Protein product: CAISADRAPDGDEQFF.

This clonotype showed up just once. V and J are TRBV29-1 and TRBJ2-5; TRBD1 matches 10 bases. CDR3 length: 16 residues. With V trimmed by 3 bases and J by 1 base, 8 bases remained unmatched. Germline V CDR1 and CDR2: SQVTM, ANQGSEA. The CDR3: CSVDLPGQGFQETQYF. In DNA form, the CDR3 reads TGCAGCGTTGATTTGCCGGGACAGGGGTTCCAAGAGACCCAGTACTTC.

The genes are TRBV9 and TRBJ2-1, with 8 bases that match TRBD2. There are 15 residues in the CDR3. The J segment lost 5 bases and the V segment lost 2 bases, leaving 6 bases of the junction unmatched. Germline CDR1 is SGDLS and CDR2 is YYNGEE. Here the CDR3 DNA reads TGTGCCAGCAGCGTGAGCGGGGGACACAACAATGAGCAGTTCTTC. As protein: CASSVSGGHNNEQFF.

The J gene is TRBJ2-3, the V gene TRBV20-1, with unresolved D. V lost 6 bases and J 0 bases, leaving 7 bases between the germline ends. The CDR3 is 12 residues long. The germline CDR1 and CDR2 sequences are DFQATT and SNEGSKA (reference sequence). CDR3 bases: TGCAGTGCCGTACTTAGCACAGATACGCAGTATTTT. Protein product: CSAVLSTDTQYF.

The chain uses TRBV4-2 and TRBJ1-1; perhaps TRBD1 as D (6 bases). Germline-derived CDR1 and CDR2 are LGHNA and YNFKEQ. The CDR3 spans 16 residues. The V and J ends lost 1 base and 8 bases respectively, with 20 bases between them. CDR3 amino acids: CASSQVSSLGTGEAFF. The CDR3 DNA reads TGTGCCAGCAGCCAAGTATCAAGTTTGGGTACAGGGGAAGCTTTCTTT.

CDR3 in DNA: TGCGCCAGCAGCTTGGTAATGTTAAGGACGAACACTGAAGCTTTCTTT. As protein: CASSLVMLRTNTEAFF. V gene TRBV5-1 combines with J gene TRBJ1-1; D not certain. Germline V CDR1 and CDR2: SGHRS, YFSETQ. The CDR3 contains 16 residues. Trimming removed 0 bases at V and 1 base at J, with 13 bases between.

The rearrangement uses TRBV24-1 and TRBJ2-1; D is ambiguous. This CDR3 contains 13 residues. Germline CDR1 reads KGHDR; CDR2 reads SFDVKD. V was cut by 3 bases and J by 9 bases, with 11 bases left in between. The CDR3 sequence is CATSDDGISEQFF. The CDR3 DNA is TGTGCCACCAGTGATGACGGAATCAGTGAGCAGTTCTTC.

The J gene is TRBJ1-2, the V gene TRBV9; D is unresolved. The CDR3 totals 13 residues. The germline V gene encodes CDR1 SGDLS and CDR2 YYNGEE. Trimming took 0 bases from V and 4 from J, leaving 7 bases between them. In nucleotides, the CDR3 is TGTGCCAGCAGCGTAGGGGAGATCTATGGCTACACCTTC. Its protein product is CASSVGEIYGYTF.

The gene calls are TRBV19 and TRBJ2-7; the match to TRBD2 covers 7 bases. The CDR3 is made up of 13 amino acids. Germline assignment: CDR1 LNHDA and CDR2 SQIVND (reference sequence). Trimming at V came to 6 bases and at J to 6 bases, leaving 8 bases not matched to a gene. In DNA form, the CDR3 reads TGTGCCAGTAGCCTCCGCCCGGGGGGCGAGCAGTACGTC. The encoded protein is CASSLRPGGEQYV.

This sequence joins TRBV20-1 and TRBJ1-1, with D unresolved. Germline CDR1 DFQATT, CDR2 SNEGSKA (reference sequence). V was pared by 4 bases and J by 1 base, with 16 bases between. The CDR3 totals 15 residues. The CDR3 reads CSATVSSSPNTEAFF. The CDR3 nucleotides read TGCAGTGCTACCGTATCTTCTAGTCCGAACACTGAAGCTTTCTTT.

CDR3 amino acids: CAISPETNRMGYTF. CDR3 nucleotide sequence: TGTGCCATCAGCCCAGAGACTAATCGGATGGGCTACACCTTC. J is TRBJ1-2 and V is TRBV10-3; D not certain. The V end was cut by 6 bases, the J end by 8 bases, with 19 bases between. The CDR3 runs 14 residues. The germline gives CDR1 ENHRY, CDR2 SYGVKD.

The rearrangement uses TRBV6-6 and TRBJ1-6, with D possibly being TRBD1 (5 bases). The CDR3 extends over 14 amino acids. Trimming stripped 5 bases from V and 7 bases from J, with 12 bases between. Germline lookup yields CDR1 MNHNY and CDR2 SVGAGI (reference sequence). The CDR3 region is CASSAQGLNSPLHF. The CDR3, as DNA: TGTGCCAGCAGTGCCCAGGGTCTCAATTCACCCCTCCACTTT.

The chain uses TRBV7-9 and TRBJ1-1, with 8 positions matching TRBD1. The CDR3 has 15 residues. V was pared by 5 bases and J by 6 bases, with 11 bases of the junction left unmatched. Germline V CDR1 and CDR2: SEHNR, FQNEAQ (reference sequence). CDR3: CASSPRQGSAPEAFF. CDR3 DNA: TGTGCCAGCAGCCCACGACAGGGGTCCGCCCCTGAAGCTTTCTTT. The full variable domain, completed using reference TRBV7-9 and TRBJ1-1, is DTGVSQNPRHKITKRGQNVTFRCDPISEHNRLYWYRQTLGQGPEFLTYFQNEAQLEKSRLLSDRFSAERPKGSFSTLEIQRTEQGDSAMYLCASSPRQGSAPEAFFGQGTRLTVV.

A single count supports this clonotype. The chain recombines TRBV3-1 with TRBJ1-6; the match to TRBD1 covers 8 bases. The CDR3 covers 16 residues. V was clipped by 4 bases and J by 8 bases; unmatched bases: 10. Looked up from germline, CDR1 is LGHDT and CDR2 is YNNKEL (reference sequence). The CDR3 loop is CASSPWTGSTDSPLHF. CDR3 coding DNA: TGTGCCAGCAGCCCCTGGACAGGGTCTACCGATTCACCCCTCCACTTT.

The gene calls are TRBV30 and TRBJ1-1; D call uncertain. Per the germline V gene, CDR1 is GTSNPN and CDR2 is SVGIG (reference sequence). The CDR3 is made up of 16 amino acids. V was cut by 4 bases and J by 0 bases, with 18 bases left in between. The CDR3: CAWTAARTVLNTEAFF. In nucleotides, the CDR3 is TGTGCCTGGACGGCAGCGAGGACGGTCCTGAACACTGAAGCTTTCTTT.